The entry below gives a single T cell receptor beta chain sequence along with its context. Its antigen is unknown. Mismatch repair deficiency was confirmed in all patients, by PCR or immunohistochemistry. TCR sequencing covered a few patients who responded to pembrolizumab. The source of the sample is a study of PD-1 blockade in mismatch repair-deficient tumors. As for the study in general: Enrolled about 2013-2017, patients had progressing, pretreated mismatch repair-deficient cancers of around 12 types.

Overall study results and limits: After pembrolizumab, tumor-resident clones rose rapidly, then generally contracted before radiologic responses.

The method was immunoSEQ multiplex PCR; TCRdb's version includes in-frame clones alone and lacks a portion of them. The data hold approximately 80,000 clones, with approximately 80% observed a single time. The receptor comes from an adult with mismatch repair-deficient cancer. This specimen consisted of peripheral blood, obtained 44 weeks after starting pembrolizumab.

CDR3 coding DNA: TGTGCCAGCACCTCCGGCCTGGGCACGTATTTT. Encoded protein: CASTSGLGTYF. This chain uses TRBV6-1 with TRBJ2-3; D gene unclear. V gave up 7 bases and J gave up 14 bases, with 16 bases separating them. CDR1 and CDR2 from the germline V gene are MNHNS and SASEGT. This CDR3 is 11 amino acids long.